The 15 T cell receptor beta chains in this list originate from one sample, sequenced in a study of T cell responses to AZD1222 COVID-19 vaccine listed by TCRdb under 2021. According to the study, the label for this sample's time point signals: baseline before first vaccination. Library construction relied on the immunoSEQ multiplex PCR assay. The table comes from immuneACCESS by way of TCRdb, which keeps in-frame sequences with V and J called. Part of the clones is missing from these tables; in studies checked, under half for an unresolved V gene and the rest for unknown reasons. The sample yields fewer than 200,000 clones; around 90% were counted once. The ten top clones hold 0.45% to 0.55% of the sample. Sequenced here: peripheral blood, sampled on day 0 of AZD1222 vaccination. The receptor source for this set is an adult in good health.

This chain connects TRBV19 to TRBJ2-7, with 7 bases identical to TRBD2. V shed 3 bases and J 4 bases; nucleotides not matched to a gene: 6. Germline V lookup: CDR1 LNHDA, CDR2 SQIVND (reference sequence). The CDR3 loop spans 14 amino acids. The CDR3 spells CASSITQGGYEQYF. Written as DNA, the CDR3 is TGTGCCAGTAGTATCACCCAGGGAGGGTACGAGCAGTACTTC.

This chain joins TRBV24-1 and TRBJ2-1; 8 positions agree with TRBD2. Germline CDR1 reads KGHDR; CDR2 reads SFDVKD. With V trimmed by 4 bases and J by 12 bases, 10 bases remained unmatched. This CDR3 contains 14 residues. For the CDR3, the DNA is TGTGCCACCAGTGACTCCGGGAGGGGGTTGGGGCAGTTCTTC. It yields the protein CATSDSGRGLGQFF.

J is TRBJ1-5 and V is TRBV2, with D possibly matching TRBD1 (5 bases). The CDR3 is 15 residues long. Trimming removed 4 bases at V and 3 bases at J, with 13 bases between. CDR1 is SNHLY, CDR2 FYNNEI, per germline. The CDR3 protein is CASSGGGGVNQPQHF. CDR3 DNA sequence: TGTGCCAGCAGTGGCGGGGGAGGAGTCAATCAGCCCCAGCATTTT. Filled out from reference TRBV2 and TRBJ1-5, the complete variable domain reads EPEVTQTPSHQVTQMGQEVILRCVPISNHLYFYWYRQILGQKVEFLVSFYNNEISEKSEIFDDQFSVERPDGSNFTLKIRSTKLEDSAMYFCASSGGGGVNQPQHFGDGTRLSIL.

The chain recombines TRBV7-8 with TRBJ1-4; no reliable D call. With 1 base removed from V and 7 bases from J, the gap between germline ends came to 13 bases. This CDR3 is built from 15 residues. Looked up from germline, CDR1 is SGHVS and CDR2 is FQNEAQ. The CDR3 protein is CASSLDPGNGEKLFF. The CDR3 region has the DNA TGTGCCAGCAGCTTAGATCCGGGGAACGGTGAAAAACTGTTTTTT.

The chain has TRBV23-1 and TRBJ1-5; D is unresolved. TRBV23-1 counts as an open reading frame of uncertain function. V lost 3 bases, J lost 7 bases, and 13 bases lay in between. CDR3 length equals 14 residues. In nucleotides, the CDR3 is TGCGCCAGCAGTCAGGCTGACGCCAGCCAGCCCCAGCATTTT. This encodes CASSQADASQPQHF.

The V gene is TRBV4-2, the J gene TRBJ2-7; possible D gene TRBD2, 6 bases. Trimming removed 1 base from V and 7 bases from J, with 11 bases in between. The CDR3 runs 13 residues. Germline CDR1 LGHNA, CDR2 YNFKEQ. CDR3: CASSQAGEQEQYF. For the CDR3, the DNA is TGTGCCAGCAGCCAAGCGGGAGAGCAGGAGCAGTACTTC.

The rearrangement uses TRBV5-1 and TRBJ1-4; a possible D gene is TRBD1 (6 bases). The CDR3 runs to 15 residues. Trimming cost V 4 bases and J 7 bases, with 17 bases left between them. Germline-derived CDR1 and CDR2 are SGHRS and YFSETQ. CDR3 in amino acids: CASSATTGLVEKLFF. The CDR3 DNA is TGCGCCAGCAGCGCCACTACAGGGTTGGTTGAAAAACTGTTTTTT.

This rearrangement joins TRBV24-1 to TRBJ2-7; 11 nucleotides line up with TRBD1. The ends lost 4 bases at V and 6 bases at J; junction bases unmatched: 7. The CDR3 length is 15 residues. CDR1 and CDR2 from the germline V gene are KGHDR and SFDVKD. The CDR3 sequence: CATSESGTGGTEQYF. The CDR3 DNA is TGTGCCACCAGTGAATCCGGGACAGGGGGGACCGAGCAGTACTTC.

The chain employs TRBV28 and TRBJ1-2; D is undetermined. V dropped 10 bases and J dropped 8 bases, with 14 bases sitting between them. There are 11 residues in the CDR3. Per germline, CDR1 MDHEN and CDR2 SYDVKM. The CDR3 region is CATLSGRGYTF. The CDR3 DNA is TGTGCCACCCTCAGCGGCAGGGGCTACACCTTC.

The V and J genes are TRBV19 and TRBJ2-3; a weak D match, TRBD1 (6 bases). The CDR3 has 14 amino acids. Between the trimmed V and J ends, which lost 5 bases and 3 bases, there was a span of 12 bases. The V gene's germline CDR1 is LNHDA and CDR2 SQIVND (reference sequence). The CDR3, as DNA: TGTGCCAGTAGTCTGACAGGAAGGACAGATACGCAGTATTTT. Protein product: CASSLTGRTDTQYF.

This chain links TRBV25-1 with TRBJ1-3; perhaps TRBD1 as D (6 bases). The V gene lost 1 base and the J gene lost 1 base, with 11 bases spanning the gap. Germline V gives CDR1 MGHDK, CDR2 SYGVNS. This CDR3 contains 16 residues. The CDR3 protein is CASSESTGRSGNTIYF. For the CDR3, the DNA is TGTGCCAGCAGTGAATCCACAGGGAGGTCTGGAAACACCATATATTTT.

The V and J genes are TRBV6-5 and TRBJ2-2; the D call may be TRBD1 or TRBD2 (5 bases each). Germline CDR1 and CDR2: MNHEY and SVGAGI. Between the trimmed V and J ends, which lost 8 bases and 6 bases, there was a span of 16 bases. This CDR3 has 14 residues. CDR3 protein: CASGTQGYSGELFF. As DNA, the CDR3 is TGTGCCAGCGGGACCCAGGGTTATTCCGGGGAGCTGTTTTTT.

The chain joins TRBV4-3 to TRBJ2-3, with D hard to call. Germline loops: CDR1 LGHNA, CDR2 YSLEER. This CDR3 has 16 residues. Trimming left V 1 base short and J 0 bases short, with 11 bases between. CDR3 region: CASSQALGPSTDTQYF. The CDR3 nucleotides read TGCGCCAGCAGCCAAGCACTTGGACCTAGCACAGATACGCAGTATTTT.

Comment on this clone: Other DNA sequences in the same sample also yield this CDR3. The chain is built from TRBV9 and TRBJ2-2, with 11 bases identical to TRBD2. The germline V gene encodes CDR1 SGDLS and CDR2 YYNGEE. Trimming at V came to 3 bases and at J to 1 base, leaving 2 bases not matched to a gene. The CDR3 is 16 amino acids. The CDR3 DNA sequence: TGTGCCAGCAGCGCCCTAGCGGGGGGGAACACCGGGGAGCTGTTTTTT. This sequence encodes CASSALAGGNTGELFF.

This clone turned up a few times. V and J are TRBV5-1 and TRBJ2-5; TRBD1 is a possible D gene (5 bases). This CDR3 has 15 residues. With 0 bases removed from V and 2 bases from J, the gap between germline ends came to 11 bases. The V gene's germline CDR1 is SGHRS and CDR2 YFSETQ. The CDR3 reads CASSLAGRDQETQYF. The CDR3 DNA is TGCGCCAGCAGCTTGGCGGGCAGGGATCAAGAGACCCAGTACTTC. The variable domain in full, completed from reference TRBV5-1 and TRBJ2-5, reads KAGVTQTPRYLIKTRGQQVTLSCSPISGHRSVSWYQQTPGQGLQFLFEYFSETQRNKGNFPGRFSGRQFSNSRSEMNVSTLELGDSALYLCASSLAGRDQETQYFGPGTRLLVL.